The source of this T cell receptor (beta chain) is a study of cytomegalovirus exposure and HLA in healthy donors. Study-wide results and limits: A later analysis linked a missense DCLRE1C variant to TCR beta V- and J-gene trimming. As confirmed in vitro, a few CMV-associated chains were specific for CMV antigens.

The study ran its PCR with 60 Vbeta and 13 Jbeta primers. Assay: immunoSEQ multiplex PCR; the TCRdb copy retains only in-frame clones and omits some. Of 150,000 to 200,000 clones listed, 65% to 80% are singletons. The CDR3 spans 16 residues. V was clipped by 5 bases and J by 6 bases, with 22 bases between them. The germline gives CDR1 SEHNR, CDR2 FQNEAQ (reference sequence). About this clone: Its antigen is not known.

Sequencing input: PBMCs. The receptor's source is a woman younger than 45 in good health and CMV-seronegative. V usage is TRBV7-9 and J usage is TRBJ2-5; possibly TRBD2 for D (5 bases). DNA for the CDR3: TGTGCCAGCAGCCCCCGAGAGGCAGGAGCGGAACAGACCCAGTACTTC. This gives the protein CASSPREAGAEQTQYF.